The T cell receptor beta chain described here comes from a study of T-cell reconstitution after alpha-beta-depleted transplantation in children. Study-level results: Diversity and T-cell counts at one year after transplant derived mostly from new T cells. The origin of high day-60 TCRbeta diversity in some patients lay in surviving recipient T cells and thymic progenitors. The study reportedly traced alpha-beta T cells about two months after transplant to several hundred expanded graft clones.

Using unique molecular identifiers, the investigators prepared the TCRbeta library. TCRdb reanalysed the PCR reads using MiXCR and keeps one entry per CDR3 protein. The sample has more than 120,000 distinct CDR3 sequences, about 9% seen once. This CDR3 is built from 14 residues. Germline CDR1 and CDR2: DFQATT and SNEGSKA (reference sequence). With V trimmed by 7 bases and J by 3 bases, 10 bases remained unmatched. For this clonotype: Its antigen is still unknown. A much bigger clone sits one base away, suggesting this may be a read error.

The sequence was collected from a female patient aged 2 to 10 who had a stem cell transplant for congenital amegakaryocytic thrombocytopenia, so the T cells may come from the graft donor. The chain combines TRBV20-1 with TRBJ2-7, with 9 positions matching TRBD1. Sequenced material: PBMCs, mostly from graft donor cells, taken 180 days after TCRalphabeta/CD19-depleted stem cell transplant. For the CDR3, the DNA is TGCAGTGTTAGGGATGGGACAGGGAGCTACGAGCAGTACTTC. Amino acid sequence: CSVRDGTGSYEQYF.